The 22 T cell receptor beta chains in this list originate from one sample, sequenced in a study of T cell repertoires in cytomegalovirus infection. TCRdb re-analysed the reads in MiXCR, keeping a single row per CDR3 protein. The sample consists of some 270,000 distinct CDR3 sequences, more than 15% of them appearing once. The sample taken for sequencing was CD8+ T cells from PBMCs. The receptors shown here come from a human donor in good health (CMV status not recorded). Some clones in this sample may be carry-over from other donors' samples.

This clonotype has a handful of counts. The rearrangement joins TRBV6-1 to TRBJ1-2; TRBD1 agrees at 7 bases. Germline CDR1 MNHNS, CDR2 SASEGT. There are 13 residues in the CDR3. The V segment lost 6 bases and the J segment 2 bases; nucleotides outside the gene matches: 3. The CDR3 spells CASRPGQNYGYTF. CDR3 sequence (DNA): TGTGCCAGCAGACCGGGACAGAACTATGGCTACACCTTC.

This clonotype was recorded a few times. The J gene is TRBJ2-5, the V gene TRBV29-1, with 10 bases aligning to TRBD2. This CDR3 is 15 amino acids long. The germline gives CDR1 SQVTM, CDR2 ANQGSEA. Trimming took 6 bases from V and 5 from J; bases not matched to a gene: 12. The CDR3 here is CSVGERGGVRETQYF. The CDR3 nucleotides read TGCAGCGTCGGGGAGCGGGGGGGTGTACGGGAGACCCAGTACTTC.

This clonotype showed up many times. The chain links TRBV4-3 to TRBJ1-1, with D unclear. This CDR3 region has 14 residues. The V end was cut by 0 bases, the J end by 1 base, with 6 bases between. Per germline, CDR1 LGHNA and CDR2 YSLEER. As DNA, the CDR3 is TGCGCCAGCAGCCAAGAATTTAGGAACACTGAAGCTTTCTTT. Translated: CASSQEFRNTEAFF.

The table lists this clonotype with a few counts. This chain links TRBV29-1 with TRBJ2-1; 10 nucleotides match TRBD2. CDR3 size: 14 residues. Germline V gene data show CDR1 as SQVTM and CDR2 as ANQGSEA. The J segment lost 2 bases and the V segment lost 2 bases, leaving 0 bases of the junction unmatched. The CDR3 DNA reads TGCAGCGTTGAACTAGCGGGGGCCTACAATGAGCAGTTCTTC. Residues: CSVELAGAYNEQFF.

This clonotype was counted a few times. The V call is TRBV10-3, the J call TRBJ1-2; weak D call: TRBD1 (5 bases). Trimming removed 0 bases at V and 2 bases at J, with 13 bases between. The CDR3 runs to 16 residues. CDR1 is ENHRY and CDR2 is SYGVKD in the germline V gene. The CDR3 coding sequence is TGTGCCATCAGTGAGTCTTACCAGGGTTACAACTATGGCTACACCTTC. Encoded protein: CAISESYQGYNYGYTF.

V usage is TRBV7-9 and J usage is TRBJ1-1; TRBD1 aligns across 7 bases. J gave up 5 bases and V 5 bases, and 14 bases lay outside the gene matches. The germline gives CDR1 SEHNR, CDR2 FQNEAQ (reference sequence). The CDR3 totals 16 residues. CDR3: CASSEGGRQGITEAFF. Written as DNA, the CDR3 is TGTGCCAGCAGCGAGGGAGGACGACAGGGTATTACTGAAGCTTTCTTT.

This clonotype occurred a few times. The rearrangement uses TRBV7-3 and TRBJ2-1; 9 bases fit TRBD1. The germline CDR1 and CDR2 sequences are SGHTA and FQGTGA. The ends lost 5 bases at V and 3 bases at J; junction bases unmatched: 5. CDR3 length: 15 residues. The DNA for the CDR3 is TGTGCCAGCAGCCCGGGACAGGGATTCTACAATGAGCAGTTCTTC. It is translated as CASSPGQGFYNEQFF.

The rearrangement links TRBV5-4 to TRBJ2-2; D may be TRBD2 (6 bases). Trimming stripped 2 bases from V and 4 bases from J, with 12 bases between. The CDR3 runs 15 residues. CDR1 is SGHNT and CDR2 is YYREEE in the germline V gene (reference sequence). DNA of the CDR3: TGTGCCAGCAGCTTAGGGGCGGGGCCCACCGGGGAGCTGTTTTTT. It specifies CASSLGAGPTGELFF. Based on the CDR3 plus reference TRBV5-4 and TRBJ2-2, the full variable domain is ETGVTQSPTHLIKTRGQQVTLRCSSQSGHNTVSWYQQALGQGPQFIFQYYREEENGRGNFPPRFSGLQFPNYSSELNVNALELDDSALYLCASSLGAGPTGELFFGEGSRLTVL.

CDR3 region: CASSYLGGGGQSTDTQYF. The CDR3 DNA sequence: TGTGCCAGCAGTTACCTCGGGGGAGGCGGGCAAAGCACAGATACGCAGTATTTT. The V and J genes are TRBV6-2 or TRBV6-3 and TRBJ2-3, with TRBD2 as a possible D gene (6 bases). The V gene lost 2 bases and the J gene lost 0 bases, with 18 bases spanning the gap. Looked up from germline, CDR1 is MNHEY and CDR2 is SVGEGT. The CDR3 covers 18 residues.

The rearrangement joins TRBV7-9 to TRBJ2-2; D is uncertain. CDR1 SEHNR and CDR2 FQNEAQ come from the germline V gene (reference sequence). V was clipped by 5 bases and J by 6 bases, with 7 bases between them. This CDR3 contains 12 residues. Here the CDR3 reads CASSAVSGELFF. CDR3 DNA sequence: TGTGCCAGCAGCGCGGTCTCCGGGGAGCTGTTTTTT.

There are many counts of this clonotype. This sequence joins TRBV7-8 and TRBJ2-7; possible D gene TRBD2, 7 bases. Between the trimmed V and J ends, which lost 1 base and 7 bases, there was a span of 20 bases. The CDR3 length is 16 residues. Germline CDR1 and CDR2: SGHVS and FQNEAQ. In nucleotides, the CDR3 is TGTGCCAGCAGCTTAGGGGGGGGGGGCCTCCCCGGGGAGCAGTACTTC. Translation gives CASSLGGGGLPGEQYF.

The gene calls are TRBV2 and TRBJ2-7; D gene uncertain. The CDR3 runs to 16 residues. The germline V and J ends were trimmed by 5 bases and 1 base, with 18 bases remaining between them. Germline V lookup: CDR1 SNHLY, CDR2 FYNNEI. The CDR3 here is CASSTLAQNGSYEQYF. CDR3 bases: TGTGCCAGCAGTACCCTGGCACAGAATGGTTCCTACGAGCAGTACTTC.

The sample holds a few counts of this clonotype. The V call is TRBV4-3, the J call TRBJ1-1, with D perhaps TRBD1 (5 bases). The germline V gene encodes CDR1 LGHNA and CDR2 YSLEER. Between the trimmed V and J ends, which lost 0 bases and 3 bases, there was a span of 14 bases. The CDR3 has 16 residues. CDR3 nucleotides: TGCGCCAGCAGCCAAGACCGCTACGGGGCCTACACTGAAGCTTTCTTT. Translation: CASSQDRYGAYTEAFF.

The V call is TRBV6-6, the J call TRBJ2-3; TRBD1 agrees at 8 bases. Germline CDR1 is MNHNY and CDR2 is SVGAGI (reference sequence). Unmatched junction bases numbered 8, after V lost 2 bases and J lost 1 base. The CDR3 loop spans 17 amino acids. CDR3 sequence (DNA): TGTGCCAGCAGTTACCCCGGACAGGGAAGGGGCACAGATACGCAGTATTTT. As protein: CASSYPGQGRGTDTQYF.

This clonotype came up many times. The rearrangement joins TRBV7-9 to TRBJ1-5, with TRBD1 identical over 9 bases. This CDR3 contains 14 residues. Trimming at V came to 5 bases and at J to 4 bases, leaving 3 bases not matched to a gene. Germline-derived CDR1 and CDR2 are SEHNR and FQNEAQ (reference sequence). The DNA of the CDR3 is TGTGCCAGCAGCGACGGGACAGGGAATCAGCCCCAGCATTTT. Amino acid sequence: CASSDGTGNQPQHF.

The rearrangement uses TRBV12-3 or TRBV12-4 and TRBJ2-1; D is unclear. V was cut by 4 bases and J by 14 bases, with 18 bases left in between. The CDR3 contains 13 residues. The CDR3 DNA sequence: TGTGCCAGCAGTTACTCCCCCGGGTCTCGGAAGTTCTTC. Translation gives CASSYSPGSRKFF.

Only a few counts were recorded for this clonotype. The chain joins TRBV18 to TRBJ1-1; 7 bases fit TRBD1. This CDR3 spans 15 amino acids. V gave up 3 bases and J gave up 1 base; unmatched junction bases: 5. Germline CDR1 and CDR2: KGHSH and LQKENI. CDR3 residues: CASSPPTGPNTEAFF. CDR3 in DNA: TGTGCCAGCTCACCCCCGACAGGGCCGAACACTGAAGCTTTCTTT.

This clonotype came up a few times. The rearrangement uses TRBV19 and TRBJ1-5, with D hard to call. The germline gives CDR1 LNHDA, CDR2 SQIVND (reference sequence). This CDR3 comprises 14 residues. Trimming took off 1 base at V and 2 bases at J, with 6 bases between the two ends. CDR3 sequence reads: CASSIGNGNQPQHF. The CDR3 nucleotides read TGTGCCAGTAGTATAGGAAATGGCAATCAGCCCCAGCATTTT.

The chain is built from TRBV25-1 and TRBJ2-3; TRBD1 aligns across 10 bases. V lost 1 base, J lost 4 bases, and 2 bases stayed unmatched. CDR1 and CDR2 (germline): MGHDK, SYGVNS. CDR3 length: 15 residues. CDR3 loop: CASSEWGTGADTQYF. CDR3 sequence (DNA): TGTGCCAGCAGTGAATGGGGGACAGGGGCAGATACGCAGTATTTT. Full variable domain (missing parts from reference TRBV25-1 and TRBJ2-3): EADIYQTPRYLVIGTGKKITLECSQTMGHDKMYWYQQDPGMELHLIHYSYGVNSTEKGDLSSESTVSRIRTEHFPLTLESARPSHTSQYLCASSEWGTGADTQYFGPGTRLTVL.

This clonotype was seen a few times. The chain is built from TRBV7-6 and TRBJ2-1, with 7 bases matching TRBD2. CDR3 length equals 15 residues. The trim removed 4 bases at V and 6 bases at J, leaving 9 bases unmatched. CDR1 is SGHVS, CDR2 FNYEAQ, per germline. The CDR3 bases are TGTGCCAGCAGCTCAACTAGCGCGGCATTCAATGAGCAGTTCTTC. Translating gives CASSSTSAAFNEQFF. Looking up the rest from reference TRBV7-6 and TRBJ2-1 gives the full variable domain: GAGVSQSPRYKVTKRGQDVALRCDPISGHVSLYWYRQALGQGPEFLTYFNYEAQQDKSGLPNDRFSAERPEGSISTLTIQRTEQRDSAMYRCASSSTSAAFNEQFFGPGTRLTVL.

This clonotype was seen at least ten times. The chain links TRBV6-5 to TRBJ2-5; TRBD2 might be the D (6 bases). The V end lost 6 bases, the J end lost 5 bases, and 22 bases lay between the germline ends. CDR1 is MNHEY, CDR2 SVGAGI, per germline. The CDR3 consists of 16 residues. The CDR3 protein is CASSPAVAGRGETQYF. CDR3 DNA: TGTGCCAGCAGCCCCGCAGTCGCGGGGCGCGGGGAGACCCAGTACTTC.

The V call is TRBV7-9, the J call TRBJ1-1; D unclear. Germline V gene lookup returns CDR1 SEHNR and CDR2 FQNEAQ (reference sequence). CDR3 size: 15 residues. Trimming left V 4 bases short and J 3 bases short, with 15 bases between. This CDR3 is CASSSEASRDTEAFF. The DNA of the CDR3 is TGTGCCAGCAGCTCCGAGGCCTCCAGAGACACTGAAGCTTTCTTT.